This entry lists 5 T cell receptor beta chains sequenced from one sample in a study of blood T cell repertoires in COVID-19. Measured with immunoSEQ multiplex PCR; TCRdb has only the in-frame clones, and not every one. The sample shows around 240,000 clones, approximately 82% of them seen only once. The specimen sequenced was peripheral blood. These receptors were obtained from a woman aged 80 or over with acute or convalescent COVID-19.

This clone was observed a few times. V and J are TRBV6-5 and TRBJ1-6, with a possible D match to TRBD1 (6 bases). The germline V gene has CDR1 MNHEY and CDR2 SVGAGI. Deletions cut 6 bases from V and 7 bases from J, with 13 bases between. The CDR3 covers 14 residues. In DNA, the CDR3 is TGTGCCAGCAGACAGGGACCTTTGAATTCACCCCTCCACTTT. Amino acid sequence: CASRQGPLNSPLHF.

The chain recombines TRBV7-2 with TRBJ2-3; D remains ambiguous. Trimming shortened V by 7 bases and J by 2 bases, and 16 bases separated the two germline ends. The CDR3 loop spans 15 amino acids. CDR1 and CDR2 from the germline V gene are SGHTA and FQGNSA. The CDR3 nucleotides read TGTGCCAGCACTCTTTCGTCGGGTTTCACAGATACGCAGTATTTT. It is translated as CASTLSSGFTDTQYF.

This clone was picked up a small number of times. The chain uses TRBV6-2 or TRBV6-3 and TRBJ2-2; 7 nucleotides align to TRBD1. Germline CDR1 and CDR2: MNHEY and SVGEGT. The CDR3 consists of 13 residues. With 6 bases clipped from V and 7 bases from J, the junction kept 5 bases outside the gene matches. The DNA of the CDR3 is TGTGCCAGCAGCCGGACAGGAGGCGGGGAGCTGTTTTTT. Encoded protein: CASSRTGGGELFF.

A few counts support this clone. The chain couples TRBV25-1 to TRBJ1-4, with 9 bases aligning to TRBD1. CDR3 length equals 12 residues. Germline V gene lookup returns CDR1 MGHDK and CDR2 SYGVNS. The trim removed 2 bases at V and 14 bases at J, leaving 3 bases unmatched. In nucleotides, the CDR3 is TGTGCCAGCAGTGAAGGACAGGGGATCCTGTTTTTT. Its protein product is CASSEGQGILFF.

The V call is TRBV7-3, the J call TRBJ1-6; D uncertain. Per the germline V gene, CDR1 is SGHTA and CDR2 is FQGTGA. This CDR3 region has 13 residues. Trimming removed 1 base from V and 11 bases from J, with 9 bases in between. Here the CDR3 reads CASSLNPGPPLHF. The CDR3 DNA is TGTGCCAGCAGCTTAAATCCGGGTCCACCCCTCCACTTT.